This T cell receptor beta chain stems from a study of CXCR3-negative and CXCR3-positive naive CD8 T cells. General study results and limits: Researchers reported similar TRBV-TRBJ usage in naive CXCR3-negative and CXCR3-positive cells, though memory differed.

With UMI labels, 5' RACE was used to prepare the TRB cDNA libraries. TCRdb reprocessed the 5' RACE reads, with one entry per CDR3 protein and no DNA. The sample has approximately 100,000 distinct CDR3 sequences. CDR3 length: 15 residues. CDR1 and CDR2 (germline): SGHAT, FQDESV (reference sequence). Note on this clonotype: No antigen is known for it.

The chain has TRBV11-1 and TRBJ1-1; TCRdb calls TRBD1, which cannot be checked without DNA. Sample: naive CXCR3- CD8+ T cells from blood. The subset: CD45RO-CCR7+CD27+CD95- naive CD8+ T cells lacking CXCR3 (TNR3-). The sequence derives from a human donor in good health. Some clones in this sample may be carry-over from other donors' samples. This CDR3 reads CASSLGGGGNTEAFF. The full variable domain, its missing parts supplied by reference TRBV11-1 and TRBJ1-1, is EAEVAQSPRYKITEKSQAVAFWCDPISGHATLYWYRQILGQGPELLVQFQDESVVDDSQLPKDRFSAERLKGVDSTLKIQPAELGDSAMYLCASSLGGGGNTEAFFGQGTRLTVV.